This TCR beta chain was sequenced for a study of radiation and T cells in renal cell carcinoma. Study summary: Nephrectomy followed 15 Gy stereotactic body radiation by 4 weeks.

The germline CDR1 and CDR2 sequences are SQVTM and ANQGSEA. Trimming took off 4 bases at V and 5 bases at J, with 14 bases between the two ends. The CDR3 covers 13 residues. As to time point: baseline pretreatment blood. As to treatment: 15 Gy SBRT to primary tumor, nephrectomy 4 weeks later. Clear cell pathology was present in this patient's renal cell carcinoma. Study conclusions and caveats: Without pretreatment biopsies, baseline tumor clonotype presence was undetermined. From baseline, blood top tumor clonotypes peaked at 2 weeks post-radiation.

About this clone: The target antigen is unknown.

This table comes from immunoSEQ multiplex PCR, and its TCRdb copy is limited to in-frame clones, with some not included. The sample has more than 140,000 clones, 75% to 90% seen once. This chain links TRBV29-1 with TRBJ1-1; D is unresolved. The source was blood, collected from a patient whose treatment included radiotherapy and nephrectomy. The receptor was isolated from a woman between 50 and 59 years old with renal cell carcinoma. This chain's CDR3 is CSVGPPDGTEAFF. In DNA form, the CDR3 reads TGCAGCGTTGGCCCACCAGATGGGACTGAAGCTTTCTTT.